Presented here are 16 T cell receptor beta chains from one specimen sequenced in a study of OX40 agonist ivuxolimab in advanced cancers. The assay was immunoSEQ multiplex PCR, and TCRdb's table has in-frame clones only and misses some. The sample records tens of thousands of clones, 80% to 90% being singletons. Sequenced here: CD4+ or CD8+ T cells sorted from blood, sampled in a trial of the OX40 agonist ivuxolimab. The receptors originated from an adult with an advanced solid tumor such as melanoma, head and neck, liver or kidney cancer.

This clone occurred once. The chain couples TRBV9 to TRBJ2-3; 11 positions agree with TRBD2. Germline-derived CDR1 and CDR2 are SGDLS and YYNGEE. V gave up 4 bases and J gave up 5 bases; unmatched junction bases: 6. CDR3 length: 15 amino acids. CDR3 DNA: TGTGCCAGCAGCTTAACCGGGACTAGCGGAGATACGCAGTATTTT. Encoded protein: CASSLTGTSGDTQYF.

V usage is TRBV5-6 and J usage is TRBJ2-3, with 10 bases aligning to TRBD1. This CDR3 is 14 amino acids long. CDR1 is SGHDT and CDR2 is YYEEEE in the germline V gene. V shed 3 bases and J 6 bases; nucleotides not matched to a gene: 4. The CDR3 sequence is CASSWTGGTDTQYF. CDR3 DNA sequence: TGTGCCAGCAGCTGGACAGGGGGGACGGATACGCAGTATTTT.

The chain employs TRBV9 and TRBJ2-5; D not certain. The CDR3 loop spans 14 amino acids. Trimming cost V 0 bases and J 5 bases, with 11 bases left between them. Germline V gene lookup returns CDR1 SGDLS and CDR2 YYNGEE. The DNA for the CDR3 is TGTGCCAGCAGCGTAGCGAAGGGTGAGGAGACCCAGTACTTC. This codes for CASSVAKGEETQYF.

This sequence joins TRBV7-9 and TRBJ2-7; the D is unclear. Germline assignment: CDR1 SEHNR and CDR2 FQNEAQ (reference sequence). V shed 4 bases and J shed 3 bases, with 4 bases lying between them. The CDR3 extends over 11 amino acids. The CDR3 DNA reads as TGTGCCAGCAGCTCCCTCTACGAGCAGTACTTC. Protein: CASSSLYEQYF.

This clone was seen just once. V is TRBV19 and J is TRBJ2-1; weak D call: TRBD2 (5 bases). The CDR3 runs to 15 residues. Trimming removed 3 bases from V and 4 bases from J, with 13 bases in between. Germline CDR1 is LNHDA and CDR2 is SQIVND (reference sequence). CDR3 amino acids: CASSISVRAYNEQFF. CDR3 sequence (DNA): TGTGCCAGTAGTATTAGCGTGAGGGCGTACAATGAGCAGTTCTTC.

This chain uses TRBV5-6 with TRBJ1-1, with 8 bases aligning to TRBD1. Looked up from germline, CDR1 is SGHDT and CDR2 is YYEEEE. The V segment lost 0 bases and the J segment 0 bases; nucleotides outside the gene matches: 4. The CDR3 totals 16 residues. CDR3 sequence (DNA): TGTGCCAGCAGCTTGGACGCAGGGGGCATGAACACTGAAGCTTTCTTT. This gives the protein CASSLDAGGMNTEAFF.

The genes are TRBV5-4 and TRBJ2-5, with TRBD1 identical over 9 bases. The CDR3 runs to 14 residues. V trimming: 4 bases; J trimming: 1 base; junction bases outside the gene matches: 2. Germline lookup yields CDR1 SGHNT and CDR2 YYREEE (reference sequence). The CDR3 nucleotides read TGTGCCAGCAGCGAGACAGGGGGCCAAGAGACCCAGTACTTC. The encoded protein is CASSETGGQETQYF.

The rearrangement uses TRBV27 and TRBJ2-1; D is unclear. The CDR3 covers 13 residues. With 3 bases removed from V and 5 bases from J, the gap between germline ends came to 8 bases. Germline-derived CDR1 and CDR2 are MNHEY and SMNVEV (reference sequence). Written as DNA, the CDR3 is TGTGCCAGCAGTTTTGCCAGCGACAATGAGCAGTTCTTC. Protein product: CASSFASDNEQFF.

CDR3 loop: CASSITPTVTEAFF. The CDR3 DNA follows: TGTGCCAGTAGTATAACCCCGACAGTAACTGAAGCTTTCTTT. The chain combines TRBV19 with TRBJ1-1, with D perhaps matching TRBD1 (5 bases). CDR3 length: 14 amino acids. Trimming shortened V by 2 bases and J by 5 bases, and 12 bases separated the two germline ends. Looked up from germline, CDR1 is LNHDA and CDR2 is SQIVND (reference sequence). Filled out from reference TRBV19 and TRBJ1-1, the complete variable domain reads DGGITQSPKYLFRKEGQNVTLSCEQNLNHDAMYWYRQDPGQGLRLIYYSQIVNDFQKGDIAEGYSVSREKKESFPLTVTSAQKNPTAFYLCASSITPTVTEAFFGQGTRLTVV.

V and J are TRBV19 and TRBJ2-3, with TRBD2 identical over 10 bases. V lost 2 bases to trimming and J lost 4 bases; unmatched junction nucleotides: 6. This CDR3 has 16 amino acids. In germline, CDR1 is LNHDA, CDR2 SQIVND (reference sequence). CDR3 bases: TGTGCCAGTAGTATAATAAGCGGGGGGGGATCAGATACGCAGTATTTT. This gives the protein CASSIISGGGSDTQYF. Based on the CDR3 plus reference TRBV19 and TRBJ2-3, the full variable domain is DGGITQSPKYLFRKEGQNVTLSCEQNLNHDAMYWYRQDPGQGLRLIYYSQIVNDFQKGDIAEGYSVSREKKESFPLTVTSAQKNPTAFYLCASSIISGGGSDTQYFGPGTRLTVL.

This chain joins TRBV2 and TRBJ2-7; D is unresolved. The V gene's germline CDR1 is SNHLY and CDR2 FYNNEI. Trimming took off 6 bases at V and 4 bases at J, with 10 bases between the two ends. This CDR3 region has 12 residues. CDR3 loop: CASRSGAYEQYF. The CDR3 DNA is TGTGCCAGCAGGTCCGGAGCATACGAGCAGTACTTC.

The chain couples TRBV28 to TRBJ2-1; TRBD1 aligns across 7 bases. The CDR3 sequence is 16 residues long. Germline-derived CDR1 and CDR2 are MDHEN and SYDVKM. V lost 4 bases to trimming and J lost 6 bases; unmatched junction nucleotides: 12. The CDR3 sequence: CASSYTSPGQFNEQFF. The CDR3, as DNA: TGTGCCAGCAGTTATACCTCACCGGGACAGTTCAATGAGCAGTTCTTC.

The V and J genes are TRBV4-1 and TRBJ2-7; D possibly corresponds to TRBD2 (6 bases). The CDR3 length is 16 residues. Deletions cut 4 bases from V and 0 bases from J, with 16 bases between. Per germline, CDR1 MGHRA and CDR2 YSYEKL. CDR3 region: CASSPPWTMGSYEQYF. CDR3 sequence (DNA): TGCGCCAGCAGCCCCCCGTGGACTATGGGCTCCTACGAGCAGTACTTC.

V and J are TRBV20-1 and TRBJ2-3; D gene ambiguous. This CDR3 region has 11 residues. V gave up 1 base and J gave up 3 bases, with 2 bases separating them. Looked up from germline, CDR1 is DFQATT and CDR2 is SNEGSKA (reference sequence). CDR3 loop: CSARGTDTQYF. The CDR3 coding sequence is TGCAGTGCTAGAGGTACAGATACGCAGTATTTT.

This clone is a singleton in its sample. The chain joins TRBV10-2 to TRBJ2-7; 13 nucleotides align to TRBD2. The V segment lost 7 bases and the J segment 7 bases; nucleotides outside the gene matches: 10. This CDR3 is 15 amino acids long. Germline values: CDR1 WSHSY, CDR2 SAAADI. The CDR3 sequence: CASIRLAGGGLEQYF. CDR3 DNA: TGCGCCAGCATTCGACTAGCGGGGGGCGGTTTGGAGCAGTACTTC.

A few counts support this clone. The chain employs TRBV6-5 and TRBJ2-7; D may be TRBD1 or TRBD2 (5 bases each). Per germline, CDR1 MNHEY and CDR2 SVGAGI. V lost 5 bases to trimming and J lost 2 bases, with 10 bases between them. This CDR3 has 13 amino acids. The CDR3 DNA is TGTGCCAGCAGTGTCGGGACGGCCTACGAGCAGTACTTC. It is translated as CASSVGTAYEQYF.